This section outlines one T cell receptor beta chain sequence together with its context. These data come from a study of T cell responses to AZD1222 COVID-19 vaccine. Data came from immunoSEQ multiplex PCR; TCRdb stores just in-frame clones and leaves some out. The sample includes some 140,000 clones, approximately 92% of them seen just once. With 3 bases clipped from V and 3 bases from J, the junction kept 7 bases outside the gene matches. The CDR3 has 15 residues. Germline loops: CDR1 SNHLY, CDR2 FYNNEI. The receptor was isolated from an adult in good health. The rearrangement uses TRBV2 and TRBJ1-1; 7 nucleotides match TRBD1. The sequences come from peripheral blood, collected on day 0 of AZD1222 vaccination. The CDR3 sequence is CASSDQGGIYTEAFF. The CDR3 region has the DNA TGTGCCAGCAGTGACCAGGGGGGGATCTACACTGAAGCTTTCTTT.